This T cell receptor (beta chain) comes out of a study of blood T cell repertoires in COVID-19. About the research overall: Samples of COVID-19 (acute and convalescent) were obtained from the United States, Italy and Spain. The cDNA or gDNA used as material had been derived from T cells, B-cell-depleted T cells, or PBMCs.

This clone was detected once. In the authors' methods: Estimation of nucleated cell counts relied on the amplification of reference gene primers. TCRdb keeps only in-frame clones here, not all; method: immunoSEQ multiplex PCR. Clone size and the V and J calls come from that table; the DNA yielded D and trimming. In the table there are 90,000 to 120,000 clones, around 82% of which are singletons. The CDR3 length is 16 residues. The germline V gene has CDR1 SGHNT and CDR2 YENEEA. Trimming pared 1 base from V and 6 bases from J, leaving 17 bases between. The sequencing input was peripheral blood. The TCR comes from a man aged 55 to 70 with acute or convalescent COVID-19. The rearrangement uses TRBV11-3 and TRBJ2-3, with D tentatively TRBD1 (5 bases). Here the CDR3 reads CASSLGDSALGDTQYF. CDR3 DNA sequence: TGTGCCAGCAGCTTAGGTGACAGTGCCTTAGGGGATACGCAGTATTTT.